Shown below are 17 T cell receptor beta chains from a single sample sequenced in a study of shared clonotypes between healthy human individuals. TCRdb's copy holds only in-frame clones and misses some; the assay was immunoSEQ multiplex PCR. The repertoire holds hundreds of thousands of clones, with roughly 70% as singletons. The specimen was memory CD4+ T cells sorted from blood. Subset: CD45RA-negative fraction. Source of these receptors: a woman in her 30s in good health.

This clone was counted only a few times. The CDR3 DNA reads as TGTGCCAGCAGCTTCCGGGAGACCCAGTACTTC. Translated, it gives CASSFRETQYF. The chain joins TRBV7-9 to TRBJ2-5, with unresolved D. Between the trimmed V and J ends, which lost 3 bases and 5 bases, there was a span of 4 bases. CDR3 length: 11 residues. The germline gives CDR1 SEHNR, CDR2 FQNEAQ (reference sequence). The variable domain in full, completed from reference TRBV7-9 and TRBJ2-5, reads DTGVSQNPRHKITKRGQNVTFRCDPISEHNRLYWYRQTLGQGPEFLTYFQNEAQLEKSRLLSDRFSAERPKGSFSTLEIQRTEQGDSAMYLCASSFRETQYFGPGTRLLVL.

The rearrangement joins TRBV10-2 to TRBJ1-1; 9 bases map to TRBD1. This CDR3 has 13 amino acids. CDR1 and CDR2 from the germline V gene are WSHSY and SAAADI. Trimming took 9 bases from V and 6 from J; bases not matched to a gene: 8. The DNA of the CDR3 is TGCGCCAGTAACAGGGGGCGGGACGCTGAAGCTTTCTTT. Translating gives CASNRGRDAEAFF.

The sample holds a few counts of this clone. This chain joins TRBV7-9 and TRBJ2-7; D is possibly TRBD2 (5 bases). From germline, CDR1 is SEHNR and CDR2 FQNEAQ (reference sequence). V lost 3 bases and J 0 bases, leaving 15 bases between the germline ends. The CDR3 length is 16 residues. The CDR3, as DNA: TGTGCCAGCAGCTTCGACACTAGTCCTCTCTCCTACGAGCAGTACTTC. Protein: CASSFDTSPLSYEQYF. The whole variable domain, filled in from reference TRBV7-9 and TRBJ2-7, reads DTGVSQNPRHKITKRGQNVTFRCDPISEHNRLYWYRQTLGQGPEFLTYFQNEAQLEKSRLLSDRFSAERPKGSFSTLEIQRTEQGDSAMYLCASSFDTSPLSYEQYFGPGTRLTVT.

Concerning this clone itself: Since a much larger clone is just one base distant, this may be a read error. The chain recombines TRBV11-2 with TRBJ2-5; 7 bases line up with TRBD2. The DNA end is more similar to TRBJ2-7, so the J call may be wrong. Germline lookup yields CDR1 SGHAT and CDR2 FQNNGV. This CDR3 region has 14 residues. This CDR3 reads CASSAQRDSYEQYF. In DNA, the CDR3 is TGTGCCAGCAGCGCCCAGCGGGACTCCTACGAGCAGTACTTC.

The chain uses TRBV5-1 and TRBJ2-1; 11 bases are shared with TRBD2. CDR3 size: 15 residues. The germline V gene has CDR1 SGHRS and CDR2 YFSETQ. With 4 bases clipped from V and 5 bases from J, the junction kept 5 bases outside the gene matches. CDR3 nucleotide sequence: TGCGCCAGCAGCCTGGGACTAGCGGATAACAATGAGCAGTTCTTC. Its translation: CASSLGLADNNEQFF.

The chain combines TRBV7-8 with TRBJ1-5; D is unresolved. The CDR3 loop spans 14 amino acids. The germline CDR1 and CDR2 sequences are SGHVS and FQNEAQ. V shed 5 bases and J shed 0 bases, with 8 bases lying between them. The CDR3 is CASSRTDSNQPQHF. As DNA, the CDR3 is TGTGCCAGCAGCCGTACAGATAGCAATCAGCCCCAGCATTTT.

Only a few counts were recorded for this clone. This rearrangement joins TRBV27 to TRBJ2-3; TRBD1 is a possible D gene (6 bases). The V gene lost 6 bases and the J gene lost 4 bases, with 20 bases spanning the gap. CDR3 length: 16 residues. Germline V gene sequence: CDR1 MNHEY, CDR2 SMNVEV (reference sequence). CDR3: CASSRQGLPPPDTQYF. As DNA, the CDR3 is TGTGCCAGCAGCCGTCAGGGGTTACCCCCCCCAGATACGCAGTATTTT.

The rearrangement joins TRBV5-4 to TRBJ1-3; tentatively, D is TRBD1 (5 bases). The CDR3 length is 14 residues. Trimming left V 4 bases short and J 0 bases short, with 8 bases between. Germline CDR1 SGHNT, CDR2 YYREEE (reference sequence). In DNA, the CDR3 is TGTGCCAGCAGCACAGACAGCTCTGGAAACACCATATATTTT. This gives the protein CASSTDSSGNTIYF. Full variable domain (outside the CDR3, taken from reference TRBV5-4 and TRBJ1-3): ETGVTQSPTHLIKTRGQQVTLRCSSQSGHNTVSWYQQALGQGPQFIFQYYREEENGRGNFPPRFSGLQFPNYSSELNVNALELDDSALYLCASSTDSSGNTIYFGEGSWLTVV.

This sequence joins TRBV18 and TRBJ2-1, with D uncertain. Trimming took 0 bases from V and 15 from J, leaving 15 bases between them. The CDR3 contains 13 residues. Germline CDR1 is KGHSH and CDR2 is LQKENI. The CDR3, as DNA: TGTGCCAGCTCACCACCGGTGCTCCAACGTCCGTTCTTC. It is translated as CASSPPVLQRPFF. The variable domain in full, completed from reference TRBV18 and TRBJ2-1, reads NAGVMQNPRHLVRRRGQEARLRCSPMKGHSHVYWYRQLPEEGLKFMVYLQKENIIDESGMPKERFSAEFPKEGPSILRIQQVVRGDSAAYFCASSPPVLQRPFFGPGTRLTVL.

This clone occurred once. The CDR3 nucleotides are TGCGCCAGCAGCTTGGAAGTGGGAGGGACCCGCGATACGCAGTATTTT. Translated: CASSLEVGGTRDTQYF. The rearrangement uses TRBV5-1 and TRBJ2-3; 7 nucleotides line up with TRBD2. The CDR3 covers 16 residues. After removal of 0 bases from V and 6 bases from J, the junction contained 10 bases not matched to a gene. The germline V gene encodes CDR1 SGHRS and CDR2 YFSETQ.

The chain is built from TRBV7-8 and TRBJ1-5, with D perhaps TRBD1 (5 bases). V dropped 3 bases and J dropped 4 bases, with 10 bases sitting between them. Germline V gives CDR1 SGHVS, CDR2 FQNEAQ. This CDR3 spans 14 amino acids. The CDR3: CASSLNRGNQPQHF. The CDR3 nucleotides read TGTGCCAGCAGCTTGAACCGGGGGAATCAGCCCCAGCATTTT.

This clone was counted a few times. V usage is TRBV5-1 and J usage is TRBJ2-7, with TRBD2 matching over 9 bases. The length of the CDR3 is 15 residues. V lost 0 bases, J lost 4 bases, and 5 bases stayed unmatched. CDR1 and CDR2 from the germline V gene are SGHRS and YFSETQ. Here the CDR3 reads CASSLEGSGSYEQYF. CDR3 sequence (DNA): TGCGCCAGCAGCTTGGAGGGTAGCGGGAGTTACGAGCAGTACTTC.

This clone was detected ten times or more. The gene calls are TRBV5-5 and TRBJ2-7; TRBD2 might be the D (5 bases). Trimming took 0 bases from V and 3 from J, leaving 22 bases between them. The CDR3 runs to 18 residues. The germline CDR1 and CDR2 sequences are SGHKS and YYEKEE (reference sequence). The CDR3 region has the DNA TGTGCCAGCAGCTTGGATTACAAGCGGAACGTCAAGGGCTACGAGCAGTACTTC. Translation gives CASSLDYKRNVKGYEQYF.

The chain combines TRBV30 with TRBJ2-1; perhaps TRBD2 as D (7 bases). The V gene lost 3 bases and the J gene lost 0 bases, with 33 bases spanning the gap. This CDR3 has 22 amino acids. Germline values: CDR1 GTSNPN, CDR2 SVGIG (reference sequence). The DNA of the CDR3 is TGTGCCTGGAGCGATGTCCGGCCGGGGGGCCCCCGGACTCGGGGCTCCTACAATGAGCAGTTCTTC. It encodes CAWSDVRPGGPRTRGSYNEQFF. The full variable domain, in which reference TRBV30 and TRBJ2-1 provide the parts outside the CDR3, is SQTIHQWPATLVQPVGSPLSLECTVEGTSNPNLYWYRQAAGRGLQLLFYSVGIGQISSEVPQNLSASRPQDRQFILSSKKLLLSDSGFYLCAWSDVRPGGPRTRGSYNEQFFGPGTRLTVL.

V and J are TRBV5-1 and TRBJ1-1; D unclear. CDR1 SGHRS and CDR2 YFSETQ come from the germline V gene. V lost 4 bases to trimming and J lost 1 base, with 14 bases between them. This CDR3 region has 15 residues. Here the CDR3 reads CASSLKVRGNTEAFF. The CDR3 nucleotides are TGCGCCAGCAGCCTGAAGGTTAGAGGGAACACTGAAGCTTTCTTT.

Points on this clone: Given a much more abundant clone one base away, this may be a read error. The sample holds other DNA sequences that translate to the same CDR3. The chain is built from TRBV28 and TRBJ1-1; D unclear. Germline assignment: CDR1 MDHEN and CDR2 SYDVKM. This CDR3 spans 16 amino acids. CDR3: CASPPGDLPMNTEAFF. The CDR3 region has the DNA TGTGCTAGTCCGCCGGGTGACCTCCCGATGAACACTGAAGCTTTCTTT. The full variable domain, completed using reference TRBV28 and TRBJ1-1, is DVKVTQSSRYLVKRTGEKVFLECVQDMDHENMFWYRQDPGLGLRLIYFSYDVKMKEKGDIPEGYSVSREKKERFSLILESASTNQTSMYLCASPPGDLPMNTEAFFGQGTRLTVV.

In its sample, this clone was seen once. The J gene is TRBJ2-2, the V gene TRBV15, with TRBD2 identical over 8 bases. CDR1 LNHNV and CDR2 YYDKDF come from the germline V gene (reference sequence). There are 15 residues in the CDR3. The J segment lost 7 bases and the V segment lost 3 bases, leaving 7 bases of the junction unmatched. This CDR3 is CATSSLGRADGELFF. The CDR3 nucleotides read TGTGCCACCAGCAGCCTCGGGAGGGCCGACGGGGAGCTGTTTTTT.